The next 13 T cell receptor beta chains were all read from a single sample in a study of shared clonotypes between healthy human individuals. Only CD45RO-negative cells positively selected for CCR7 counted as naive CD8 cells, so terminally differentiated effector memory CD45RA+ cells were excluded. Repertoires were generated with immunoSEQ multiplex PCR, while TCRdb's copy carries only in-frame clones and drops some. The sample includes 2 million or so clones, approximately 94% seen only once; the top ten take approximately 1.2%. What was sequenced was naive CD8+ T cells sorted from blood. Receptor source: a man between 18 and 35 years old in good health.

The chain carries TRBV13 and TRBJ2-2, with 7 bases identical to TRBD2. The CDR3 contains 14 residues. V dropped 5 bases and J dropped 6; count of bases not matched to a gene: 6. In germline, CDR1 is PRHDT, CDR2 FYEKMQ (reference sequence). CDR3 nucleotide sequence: TGTGCCAGCAGCCAAGGACTAGGGGCCGGGGAGCTGTTTTTT. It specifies CASSQGLGAGELFF.

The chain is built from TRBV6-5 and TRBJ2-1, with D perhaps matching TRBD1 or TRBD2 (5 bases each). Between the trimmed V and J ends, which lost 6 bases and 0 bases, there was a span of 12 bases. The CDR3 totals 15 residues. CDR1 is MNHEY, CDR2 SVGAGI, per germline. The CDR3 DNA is TGTGCCAGCAGCACCGGGACGGGCTCCTACAATGAGCAGTTCTTC. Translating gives CASSTGTGSYNEQFF.

The CDR3 sequence is CASSDPQGWETQYF. As DNA, the CDR3 is TGTGCCAGCAGTGACCCACAGGGTTGGGAGACCCAGTACTTC. This chain links TRBV2 with TRBJ2-5, with D perhaps TRBD1 (6 bases). The CDR3 length is 14 residues. V gave up 3 bases and J gave up 5 bases, with 13 bases separating them. The germline CDR1 and CDR2 sequences are SNHLY and FYNNEI.

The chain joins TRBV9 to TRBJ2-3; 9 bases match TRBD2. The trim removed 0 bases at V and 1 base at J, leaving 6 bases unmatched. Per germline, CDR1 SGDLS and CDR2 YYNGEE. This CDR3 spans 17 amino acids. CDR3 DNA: TGTGCCAGCAGCGTAGAAGGACTAGCGTATGGCACAGATACGCAGTATTTT. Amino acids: CASSVEGLAYGTDTQYF.

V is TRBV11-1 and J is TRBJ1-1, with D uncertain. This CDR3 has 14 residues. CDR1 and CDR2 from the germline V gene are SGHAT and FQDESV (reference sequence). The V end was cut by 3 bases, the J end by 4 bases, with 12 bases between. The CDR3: CASSLGQGITEAFF. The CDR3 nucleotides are TGTGCCAGCAGCTTGGGTCAAGGGATCACTGAAGCTTTCTTT.

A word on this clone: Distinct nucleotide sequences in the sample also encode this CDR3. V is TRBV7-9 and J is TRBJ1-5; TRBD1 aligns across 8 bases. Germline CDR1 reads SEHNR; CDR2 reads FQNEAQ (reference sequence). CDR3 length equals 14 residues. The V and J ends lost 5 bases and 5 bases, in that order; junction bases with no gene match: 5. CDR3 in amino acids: CASSTGQGDQPQHF. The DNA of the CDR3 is TGTGCCAGCAGCACAGGACAGGGAGATCAGCCCCAGCATTTT. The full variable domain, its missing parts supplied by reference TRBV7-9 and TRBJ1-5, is DTGVSQNPRHKITKRGQNVTFRCDPISEHNRLYWYRQTLGQGPEFLTYFQNEAQLEKSRLLSDRFSAERPKGSFSTLEIQRTEQGDSAMYLCASSTGQGDQPQHFGDGTRLSIL.

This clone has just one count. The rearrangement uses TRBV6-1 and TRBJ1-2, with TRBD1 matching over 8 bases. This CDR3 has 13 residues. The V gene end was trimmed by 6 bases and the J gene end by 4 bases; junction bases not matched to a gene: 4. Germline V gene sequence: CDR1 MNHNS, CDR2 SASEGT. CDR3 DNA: TGTGCCAGCAGGGTCGACAGGGGCTATGGCTACACCTTC. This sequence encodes CASRVDRGYGYTF.

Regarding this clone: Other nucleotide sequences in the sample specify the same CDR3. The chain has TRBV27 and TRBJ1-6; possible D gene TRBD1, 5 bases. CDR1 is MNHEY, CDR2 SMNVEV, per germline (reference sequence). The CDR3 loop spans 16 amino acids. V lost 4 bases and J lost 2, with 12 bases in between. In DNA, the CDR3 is TGTGCCAGCAGTTACGGAGGGGCCGCCTATAATTCACCCCTCCACTTT. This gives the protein CASSYGGAAYNSPLHF.

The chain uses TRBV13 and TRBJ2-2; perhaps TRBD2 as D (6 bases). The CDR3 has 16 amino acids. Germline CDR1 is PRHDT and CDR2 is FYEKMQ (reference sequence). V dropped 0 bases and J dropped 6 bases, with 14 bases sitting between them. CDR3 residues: CASSLGLGSGPGELFF. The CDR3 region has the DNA TGTGCCAGCAGCTTAGGCCTGGGGAGCGGGCCCGGGGAGCTGTTTTTT.

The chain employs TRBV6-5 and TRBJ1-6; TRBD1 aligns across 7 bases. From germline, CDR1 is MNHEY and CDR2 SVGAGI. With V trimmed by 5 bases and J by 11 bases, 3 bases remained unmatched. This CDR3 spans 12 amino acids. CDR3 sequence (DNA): TGTGCCAGCAGTCCCCAGGGGGCACCCCTCCACTTT. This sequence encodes CASSPQGAPLHF.

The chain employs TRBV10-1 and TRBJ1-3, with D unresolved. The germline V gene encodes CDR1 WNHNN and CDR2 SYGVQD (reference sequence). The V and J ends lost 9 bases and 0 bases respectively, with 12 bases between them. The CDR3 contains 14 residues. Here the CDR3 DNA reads TGCGCCAGGATAGGAGGCGACTCTGGAAACACCATATATTTT. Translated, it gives CARIGGDSGNTIYF.

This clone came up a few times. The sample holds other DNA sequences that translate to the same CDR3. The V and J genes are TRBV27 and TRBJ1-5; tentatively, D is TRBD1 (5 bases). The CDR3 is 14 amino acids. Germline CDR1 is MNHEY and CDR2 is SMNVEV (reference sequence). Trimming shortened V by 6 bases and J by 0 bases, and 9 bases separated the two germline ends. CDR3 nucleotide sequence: TGTGCCAGCAGCTACGGGGGTAGCAATCAGCCCCAGCATTTT. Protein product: CASSYGGSNQPQHF.

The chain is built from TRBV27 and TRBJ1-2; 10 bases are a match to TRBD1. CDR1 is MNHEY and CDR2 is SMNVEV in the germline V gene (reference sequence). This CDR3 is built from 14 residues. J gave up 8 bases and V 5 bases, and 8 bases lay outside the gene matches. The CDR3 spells CASSPGTGVLGYTF. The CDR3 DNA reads TGTGCCAGCAGTCCCGGGACAGGGGTTTTAGGCTACACCTTC.